This T cell receptor (beta chain) was captured by sequencing in a study of PD-L1 blockade in urothelial cancer. Study context: The patients first took atezolizumab in the mid-2010s, receiving 1,200 mg intravenously every 3 weeks. A median approximately 150,000 T cells were found in blood samples. Blood analysis was done at 3 weeks (second dose) and 6 weeks after treatment began.

Assay: immunoSEQ multiplex PCR; the TCRdb copy retains only in-frame clones and omits some. The data hold around 38,000 clones, with nearly 85% observed a single time. Time point reported: pretreatment peripheral blood. In this sample, this clone turned up once. Its antigen is as yet unknown. Study outcomes and limitations: Better progression-free and overall survival followed lower pretreatment blood clonality.

J gave up 2 bases and V 7 bases, and 10 bases lay outside the gene matches. The CDR3 runs to 16 residues. Germline assignment: CDR1 MDHEN and CDR2 SYDVKM. The TCR comes from a man in his fifties or sixties with urothelial cancer. The rearrangement uses TRBV28 and TRBJ2-7; 11 positions agree with TRBD2. The sample here was PBMCs, taken around atezolizumab (anti-PD-L1) treatment. Written as DNA, the CDR3 is TGTGCCAGCATCCAAAGCGGGACTAGCGGAACCTACGAGCAGTACTTC. Its protein is CASIQSGTSGTYEQYF.